The source of this TCR beta chain is a study of T cell changes during pregnancy in multiple sclerosis. V lost 3 bases to trimming and J lost 4 bases, with 16 bases between them. The CDR3 is 15 amino acids. Germline V gene data show CDR1 as GTSNPN and CDR2 as SVGIG (reference sequence). Measured with immunoSEQ multiplex PCR; TCRdb has only the in-frame clones, and not every one. The sample has around 95,000 clones; about 91% are singletons. This specimen consisted of peripheral blood, obtained after pregnancy. The J gene is TRBJ2-1, the V gene TRBV30, with D perhaps TRBD2 (6 bases). This clonotype was obtained from a female donor in good health, enrolled as a control in a pregnancy study. This chain's CDR3 is CAWRVLAGPYNEQFF. The CDR3 DNA is TGTGCCTGGAGAGTGCTCGCGGGACCGTACAATGAGCAGTTCTTC.